This T cell receptor beta chain was documented in a study of T cells in Graves' hyperthyroidism and ophthalmopathy. The table lists this clonotype with many counts. Regions amplified from RNA transcripts were the TCR beta CDR3 regions. When the TCR CDR3 underwent first-round RT-PCR, the HTBI primer set was used. MiXCR, run by TCRdb on the multiplex PCR reads, gives a single entry per CDR3 protein. The table shows some 360,000 distinct CDR3 sequences, with around 18% occurring only once. The germline gives CDR1 WSHSY, CDR2 SAAADI. The CDR3 sequence is 12 residues long. With 3 bases removed from V and 1 base from J, the gap between germline ends came to 3 bases.

The sample consisted of blood. The chain links TRBV10-2 to TRBJ1-2; D ambiguous. The TCR originated in a woman in her forties with Graves' ophthalmopathy. The CDR3 nucleotides are TGCGCCAGCAGTGATTATAACTATGGCTACACCTTC. Residues: CASSDYNYGYTF.